This T cell receptor (beta chain) was documented in a study of T cell responses to AZD1222 COVID-19 vaccine. Broader study findings: A mostly white British donor set with more females was recruited, and clonal diversity was possibly underestimated. Epitopes outside B.1.351 and B.1.1.7 mutated regions reportedly drew nearly half of spike TCRs. An increase in Spike-specific TCR breadth and depth was observed after two AZD1222 doses.

Germline lookup yields CDR1 ENHRY and CDR2 SYGVKD. The CDR3 contains 13 residues. Trimming left V 0 bases short and J 2 bases short, with 4 bases between. The data were produced by immunoSEQ multiplex PCR, yet TCRdb's version contains in-frame clones alone and is incomplete. This table has over 130,000 clones, 92% appearing once. Comments on this clone: Its antigen is not identified.

This sequence originates from an adult who received the AZD1222 COVID-19 vaccine. Sequences were derived from peripheral blood, sampled 28 days after the second AZD1222 dose. This rearrangement joins TRBV10-3 to TRBJ1-2; no firm D call. The CDR3 is CAISESGNYGYTF. In nucleotides, the CDR3 is TGTGCCATCAGTGAGTCGGGGAACTATGGCTACACCTTC.